This entry lists 23 T cell receptor beta chains sequenced from one sample in a study of technical replicates of blood from a few donors. Method: immunoSEQ multiplex PCR; TCRdb's copy keeps in-frame clones and lacks some. The sample records roughly 14,000 clones, roughly 80% being singletons. The sample was PBMCs. The receptors were sampled from a human donor in good health.

The chain joins TRBV5-1 to TRBJ1-4, with 11 bases matching TRBD1. V lost 2 bases to trimming and J lost 8 bases; unmatched junction nucleotides: 5. The length of the CDR3 is 15 residues. Germline CDR1 reads SGHRS; CDR2 reads YFSETQ. The CDR3 sequence is CASSLGQGAWEKLFF. DNA of the CDR3: TGCGCCAGCAGCTTAGGACAGGGGGCTTGGGAAAAACTGTTTTTT.

The CDR3 bases are TGTGCCAGCATCGGACAGTCGAACACCGGGGAGCTGTTTTTT. Translating gives CASIGQSNTGELFF. This chain joins TRBV9 and TRBJ2-2; tentatively, D is TRBD1 (6 bases). This CDR3 comprises 14 residues. Between the trimmed V and J ends, which lost 6 bases and 0 bases, there was a span of 9 bases. Germline loops: CDR1 SGDLS, CDR2 YYNGEE. The whole variable domain, filled in from reference TRBV9 and TRBJ2-2, reads DSGVTQTPKHLITATGQRVTLRCSPRSGDLSVYWYQQSLDQGLQFLIQYYNGEERAKGNILERFSAQQFPDLHSELNLSSLELGDSALYFCASIGQSNTGELFFGEGSRLTVL.

This clone was picked up a small number of times. This rearrangement joins TRBV7-8 to TRBJ2-7, with D possibly TRBD1 on 6 matching bases. Germline V gene lookup returns CDR1 SGHVS and CDR2 FQNEAQ. The V end lost 2 bases, the J end lost 0 bases, and 11 bases lay between the germline ends. The CDR3 is 15 amino acids. The CDR3 nucleotides are TGTGCCAGCAGCTTATCAGGGGCCAACTCCTACGAGCAGTACTTC. Its translation is CASSLSGANSYEQYF. Full variable domain (outside the CDR3, taken from reference TRBV7-8 and TRBJ2-7): GAGVSQSPRYKVAKRGQDVALRCDPISGHVSLFWYQQALGQGPEFLTYFQNEAQLDKSGLPSDRFFAERPEGSVSTLKIQRTQQEDSAVYLCASSLSGANSYEQYFGPGTRLTVT.

CDR3 protein: CASSEGVSGNTIYF. CDR3 bases: TGCGCCAGCAGTGAAGGGGTCTCTGGAAACACCATATATTTT. The chain is built from TRBV10-2 and TRBJ1-3; tentatively, D is TRBD1 (5 bases). The CDR3 has 14 amino acids. Germline CDR1 WSHSY, CDR2 SAAADI. The V and J ends lost 3 bases and 0 bases respectively, with 6 bases between them.

The CDR3: CASSPNPSTEAFF. CDR3 bases: TGTGCCAGCTCACCAAACCCCTCTACCGAAGCTTTCTTT. The V and J genes are TRBV18 and TRBJ1-1; D gene ambiguous. This CDR3 region has 13 residues. The germline V gene encodes CDR1 KGHSH and CDR2 LQKENI. V dropped 2 bases and J dropped 8 bases, with 12 bases sitting between them.

This chain uses TRBV27 with TRBJ2-1; D is possibly TRBD1 (6 bases). V was shortened by 8 bases and J by 8 bases, with 16 bases between the two germline ends. The germline V gene encodes CDR1 MNHEY and CDR2 SMNVEV (reference sequence). The CDR3 loop spans 13 amino acids. CDR3 protein: CASLGRGRHEQFF. CDR3 DNA sequence: TGTGCCAGCCTGGGCAGGGGAAGGCATGAGCAGTTCTTC.

The chain is built from TRBV2 and TRBJ2-3, with D perhaps TRBD2 (6 bases). The V and J ends lost 4 bases and 6 bases respectively, with 17 bases between them. Germline V gene data show CDR1 as SNHLY and CDR2 as FYNNEI. The length of the CDR3 is 15 residues. This CDR3 reads CASSGRFGGSDTQYF. Here the CDR3 DNA reads TGTGCCAGCAGTGGGAGGTTTGGAGGGAGTGATACGCAGTATTTT.

V is TRBV7-6 and J is TRBJ1-2; D remains ambiguous. V lost 3 bases and J 1 base, leaving 6 bases between the germline ends. Germline V lookup: CDR1 SGHVS, CDR2 FNYEAQ. The CDR3 length is 13 residues. The CDR3 loop is CASSFGINYGYTF. The CDR3 region has the DNA TGTGCCAGCAGCTTCGGGATTAACTATGGCTACACCTTC.

J is TRBJ1-2 and V is TRBV7-9; a possible D gene is TRBD1 (5 bases). CDR3 length: 15 amino acids. CDR1 is SEHNR and CDR2 is FQNEAQ in the germline V gene (reference sequence). V was shortened by 9 bases and J by 2 bases, with 19 bases between the two germline ends. CDR3 in DNA: TGTGCCAGTAGCCTAGACGGATCAGGGAACTATGGCTACACCTTC. Protein: CASSLDGSGNYGYTF. Full variable domain (rest looked up from reference TRBV7-9 and TRBJ1-2): DTGVSQNPRHKITKRGQNVTFRCDPISEHNRLYWYRQTLGQGPEFLTYFQNEAQLEKSRLLSDRFSAERPKGSFSTLEIQRTEQGDSAMYLCASSLDGSGNYGYTFGSGTRLTVV.

This clone is medium-sized. The chain links TRBV15 to TRBJ2-3; TRBD2 aligns across 12 bases. V lost 0 bases to trimming and J lost 1 base; unmatched junction nucleotides: 5. CDR1 is LNHNV, CDR2 YYDKDF, per germline (reference sequence). The CDR3 spans 18 residues. The CDR3 sequence is CATSRELAGGPGTDTQYF. The CDR3 coding sequence is TGTGCCACCAGCAGAGAGCTAGCGGGAGGGCCTGGCACAGATACGCAGTATTTT.

The chain has TRBV6-5 and TRBJ2-7; 7 nucleotides line up with TRBD2. With 2 bases clipped from V and 4 bases from J, the junction kept 11 bases outside the gene matches. CDR1 MNHEY and CDR2 SVGAGI come from the germline V gene. This CDR3 is 16 amino acids long. The CDR3 DNA is TGTGCCAGCAGTTACCGCAGTAGTCAGGGAGGGTACGAGCAGTACTTC. Encoded protein: CASSYRSSQGGYEQYF.

The rearrangement joins TRBV10-3 to TRBJ2-2; D may be TRBD2 (6 bases). Germline values: CDR1 ENHRY, CDR2 SYGVKD. This CDR3 has 14 amino acids. Trimming left V 10 bases short and J 0 bases short, with 12 bases between. This chain's CDR3 is CASEGTSNTGELFF. The CDR3 nucleotides are TGTGCCAGCGAAGGGACTTCGAACACCGGGGAGCTGTTTTTT.

DNA for the CDR3: TGTGCCAGCAGTCTTACTGACCGGACTAGCGCGGGTGAGCAGTTCTTC. Its translation is CASSLTDRTSAGEQFF. V gene TRBV28 combines with J gene TRBJ2-1, with 9 bases identical to TRBD2. The CDR3 length is 16 residues. Germline V gene lookup returns CDR1 MDHEN and CDR2 SYDVKM. V shed 5 bases, J shed 9 bases, and the junction held 14 bases outside the gene matches. Drawing the rest from reference TRBV28 and TRBJ2-1, the complete variable domain is DVKVTQSSRYLVKRTGEKVFLECVQDMDHENMFWYRQDPGLGLRLIYFSYDVKMKEKGDIPEGYSVSREKKERFSLILESASTNQTSMYLCASSLTDRTSAGEQFFGPGTRLTVL.

J is TRBJ1-1 and V is TRBV30, with a possible D match to TRBD1 (5 bases). Germline loops: CDR1 GTSNPN, CDR2 SVGIG (reference sequence). This CDR3 spans 14 amino acids. Trimming left V 0 bases short and J 5 bases short, with 13 bases between. Here the CDR3 DNA reads TGTGCCTGGAGTGTAGCTACCCAGGGAACTGAAGCTTTCTTT. This translates into CAWSVATQGTEAFF.

This chain links TRBV29-1 with TRBJ2-1, with 8 bases fitting TRBD2. V shed 6 bases, J shed 6 bases, and the junction held 10 bases outside the gene matches. Germline V gene sequence: CDR1 SQVTM, CDR2 ANQGSEA. CDR3 length: 14 residues. The CDR3 bases are TGCAGCGTGTCAGGACTAGCAGGTACCAATGAGCAGTTCTTC. Translation gives CSVSGLAGTNEQFF.

CDR3 loop: CASSETTGTGSSGANVLTF. Written as DNA, the CDR3 is TGCGCCAGCAGTGAGACAACCGGGACAGGCTCCTCTGGGGCCAACGTCCTGACTTTC. The chain combines TRBV10-2 with TRBJ2-6, with 8 bases lining up with TRBD1. This CDR3 has 19 amino acids. The ends lost 2 bases at V and 0 bases at J; junction bases unmatched: 9. Germline V gene lookup returns CDR1 WSHSY and CDR2 SAAADI.

This clone has only one observation. This sequence joins TRBV19 and TRBJ2-3; weak D call: TRBD1 (6 bases). The CDR3 runs 15 residues. V gave up 3 bases and J gave up 2 bases, with 12 bases separating them. Germline-derived CDR1 and CDR2 are LNHDA and SQIVND (reference sequence). The CDR3 sequence: CASSIMGALTDTQYF. Written as DNA, the CDR3 is TGTGCCAGTAGTATCATGGGGGCGCTCACAGATACGCAGTATTTT.

This rearrangement joins TRBV15 to TRBJ2-1; 14 nucleotides align to TRBD2. Germline assignment: CDR1 LNHNV and CDR2 YYDKDF (reference sequence). Germline trimming cut 0 bases from V and 10 bases from J; bases unmatched to any gene: 5. CDR3 length equals 16 residues. The DNA of the CDR3 is TGTGCCACCAGCAGAGATTCGGGACTAGCGGGAGTGGAGCAGTTCTTC. Protein sequence: CATSRDSGLAGVEQFF.

Only one count was recorded for this clone. This chain links TRBV15 with TRBJ1-2, with TRBD1 identical over 9 bases. Germline assignment: CDR1 LNHNV and CDR2 YYDKDF (reference sequence). J was trimmed by 3 bases and V by 6 bases; bases with no gene match: 8. The CDR3 is 15 residues long. CDR3 region: CATRANRGLYYGYTF. The CDR3 bases are TGTGCCACCAGGGCGAACAGGGGGCTTTACTATGGCTACACCTTC.

The chain's CDR3 is CATSRARSVRAGFYQPQHF. The CDR3, as DNA: TGTGCCACCAGCAGAGCCCGATCTGTTCGGGCAGGGTTTTATCAGCCCCAGCATTTT. The chain links TRBV15 to TRBJ1-5, with D perhaps TRBD1 (5 bases). Trimming left V 1 base short and J 5 bases short, with 24 bases between. The germline gives CDR1 LNHNV, CDR2 YYDKDF (reference sequence). This CDR3 has 19 amino acids. Full variable domain (outside the CDR3, taken from reference TRBV15 and TRBJ1-5): DAMVIQNPRYQVTQFGKPVTLSCSQTLNHNVMYWYQQKSSQAPKLLFHYYDKDFNNEADTPDNFQSRRPNTSFCFLDIRSPGLGDTAMYLCATSRARSVRAGFYQPQHFGDGTRLSIL.

This chain uses TRBV28 with TRBJ2-7, with 7 bases lining up with TRBD1. V was pared by 2 bases and J by 2 bases, with 6 bases of the junction left unmatched. This CDR3 has 15 residues. Germline CDR1 reads MDHEN; CDR2 reads SYDVKM. CDR3 nucleotides: TGTGCCAGCAGTTTAAATTGGCAGGGGGCCTACGAGCAGTACTTC. This codes for CASSLNWQGAYEQYF.

The chain links TRBV11-2 to TRBJ2-7, with TRBD1 matching over 10 bases. After removal of 4 bases from V and 4 bases from J, the junction contained 10 bases not matched to a gene. Germline assignment: CDR1 SGHAT and CDR2 FQNNGV. The CDR3 extends over 16 amino acids. CDR3 residues: CASSYPLGQGEYEQYF. CDR3 DNA: TGTGCCAGCAGCTACCCACTTGGACAGGGGGAGTACGAGCAGTACTTC.

The CDR3 region is CASSLTTDTQYF. The CDR3 DNA sequence: TGTGCCAGCAGCCTAACTACAGATACGCAGTATTTT. The gene calls are TRBV28 and TRBJ2-3; no firm D call. Germline V gene lookup returns CDR1 MDHEN and CDR2 SYDVKM. Trimming took off 6 bases at V and 3 bases at J, with 7 bases between the two ends. This CDR3 region has 12 residues. Based on the CDR3 plus reference TRBV28 and TRBJ2-3, the full variable domain is DVKVTQSSRYLVKRTGEKVFLECVQDMDHENMFWYRQDPGLGLRLIYFSYDVKMKEKGDIPEGYSVSREKKERFSLILESASTNQTSMYLCASSLTTDTQYFGPGTRLTVL.